This T cell receptor (beta chain) was retrieved from a study of blood T cell repertoires in COVID-19. Study-level information: Acute and convalescent COVID-19 samples came from the United States, Italy and Spain. PBMCs, B-cell-depleted T cells, or T cells were the source of the cDNA or gDNA that made up the material.

The CDR3 length is 13 residues. Per germline, CDR1 KGHSH and CDR2 LQKENI. V was pared by 3 bases and J by 4 bases, with 9 bases between. In the authors' workflow: Researchers report that nucleated cell counts were estimated from reference gene primer amplification. Assay used: immunoSEQ multiplex PCR; TCRdb lists only in-frame clones, some missing. V, J and clone size are those of that table, while D and trimming were read from the DNA. This table has around 60,000 clones, 90% appearing once. Sequencing used peripheral blood. The genes are TRBV18 and TRBJ1-2; tentatively, D is TRBD1 (6 bases). The TCR comes from a man in his 60s with active COVID-19. CDR3 residues: CASSPGTSYGYTF. The DNA of the CDR3 is TGTGCCAGCTCACCTGGGACAAGCTATGGCTACACCTTC.